This T cell receptor beta chain is drawn from a study of control samples from healthy donors and cancer patients. Germline V gene data show CDR1 as MNHEY and CDR2 as SVGEGT. V was shortened by 5 bases and J by 1 base, with 11 bases between the two germline ends. CDR3 size: 14 residues. Clones were read by immunoSEQ multiplex PCR, and TCRdb kept only the in-frame ones, dropping some. The sample holds tens of thousands of clones, 75% to 90% seen once. Sequences were obtained from blood. This clonotype was obtained from a man between 60 and 75 years old in good health. The chain uses TRBV6-2 or TRBV6-3 and TRBJ1-2; possible D gene TRBD1, 6 bases. CDR3 residues: CASSPDSRNYGYTF. CDR3 nucleotide sequence: TGTGCCAGCAGTCCGGACAGCCGTAACTATGGCTACACCTTC.